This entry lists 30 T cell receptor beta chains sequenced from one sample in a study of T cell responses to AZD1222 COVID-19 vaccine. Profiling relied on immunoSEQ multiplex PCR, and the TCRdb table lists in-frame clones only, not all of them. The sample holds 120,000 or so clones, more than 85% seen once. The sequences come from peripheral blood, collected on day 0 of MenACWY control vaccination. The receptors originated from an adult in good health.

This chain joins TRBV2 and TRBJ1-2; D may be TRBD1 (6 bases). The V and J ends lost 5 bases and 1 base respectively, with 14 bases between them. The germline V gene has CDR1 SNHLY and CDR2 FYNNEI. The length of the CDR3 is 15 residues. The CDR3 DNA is TGTGCCAGCAGTTATCGACAGGAAGATAACTATGGCTACACCTTC. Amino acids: CASSYRQEDNYGYTF.

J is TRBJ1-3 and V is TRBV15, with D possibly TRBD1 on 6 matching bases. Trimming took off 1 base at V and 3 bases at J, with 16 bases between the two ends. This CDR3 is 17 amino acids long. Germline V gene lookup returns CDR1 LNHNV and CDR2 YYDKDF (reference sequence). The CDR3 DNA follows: TGTGCCACCAGCAGAGGGGTCACAGGGTGGTTTGGAAACACCATATATTTT. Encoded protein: CATSRGVTGWFGNTIYF.

This CDR3 is CAISVGQADNSPLHF. The CDR3 nucleotides are TGTGCCATCAGTGTGGGACAGGCCGACAATTCACCCCTCCACTTT. This chain links TRBV10-3 with TRBJ1-6, with 8 bases that match TRBD1. The CDR3 contains 15 residues. The V gene end was trimmed by 4 bases and the J gene end by 7 bases; junction bases not matched to a gene: 6. Germline CDR1 ENHRY, CDR2 SYGVKD.

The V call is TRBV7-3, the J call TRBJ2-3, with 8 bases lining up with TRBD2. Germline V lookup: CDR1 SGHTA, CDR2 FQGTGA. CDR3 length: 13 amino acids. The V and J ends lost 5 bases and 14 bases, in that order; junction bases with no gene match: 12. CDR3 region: CASSVTLAAPVYF. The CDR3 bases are TGTGCCAGCAGCGTTACACTAGCGGCCCCTGTGTATTTT. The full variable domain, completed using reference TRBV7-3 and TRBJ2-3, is GAGVSQTPSNKVTEKGKYVELRCDPISGHTALYWYRQSLGQGPEFLIYFQGTGAADDSGLPNDRFFAVRPEGSVSTLKIQRTERGDSAVYLCASSVTLAAPVYFGPGTRLTVL.

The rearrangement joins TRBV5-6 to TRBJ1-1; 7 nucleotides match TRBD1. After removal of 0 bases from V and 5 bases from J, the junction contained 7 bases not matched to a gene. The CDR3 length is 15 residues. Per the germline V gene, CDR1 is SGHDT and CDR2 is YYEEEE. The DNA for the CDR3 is TGTGCCAGCAGCTTGGTCAACACAGGGGAGACTGAAGCTTTCTTT. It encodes CASSLVNTGETEAFF.

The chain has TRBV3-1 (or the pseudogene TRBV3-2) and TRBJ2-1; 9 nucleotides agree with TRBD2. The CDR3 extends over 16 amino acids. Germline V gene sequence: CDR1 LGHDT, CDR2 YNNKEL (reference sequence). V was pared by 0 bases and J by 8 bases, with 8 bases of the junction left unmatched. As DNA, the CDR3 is TGTGCCAGCAGCCAAGAGGTGGTTAGCGGGAGCTATGAGCAGTTCTTC. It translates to CASSQEVVSGSYEQFF.

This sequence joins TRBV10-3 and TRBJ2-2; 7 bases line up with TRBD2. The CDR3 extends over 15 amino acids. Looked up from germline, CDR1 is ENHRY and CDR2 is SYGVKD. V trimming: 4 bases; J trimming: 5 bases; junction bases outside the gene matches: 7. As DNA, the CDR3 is TGTGCCATCAGTGGAGCGGGACGAGAGACCGGGGAGCTGTTTTTT. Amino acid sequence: CAISGAGRETGELFF.

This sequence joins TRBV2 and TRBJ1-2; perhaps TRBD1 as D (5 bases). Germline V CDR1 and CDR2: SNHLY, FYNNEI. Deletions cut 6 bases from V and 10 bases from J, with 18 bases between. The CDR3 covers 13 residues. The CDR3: CASRRTQGFLYTF. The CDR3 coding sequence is TGTGCCAGCAGACGGACTCAGGGCTTTCTCTACACCTTC.

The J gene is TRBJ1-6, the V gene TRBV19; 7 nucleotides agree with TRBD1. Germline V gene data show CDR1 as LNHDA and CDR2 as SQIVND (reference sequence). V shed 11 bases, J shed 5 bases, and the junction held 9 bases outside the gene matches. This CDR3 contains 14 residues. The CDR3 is CAGSRDSHNSPLHF. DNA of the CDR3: TGTGCCGGCTCGCGGGACAGCCATAATTCACCCCTCCACTTT.

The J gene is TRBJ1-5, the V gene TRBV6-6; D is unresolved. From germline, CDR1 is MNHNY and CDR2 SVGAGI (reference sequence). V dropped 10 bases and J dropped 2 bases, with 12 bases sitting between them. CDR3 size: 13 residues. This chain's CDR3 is CATQRDRNQPQHF. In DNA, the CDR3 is TGTGCCACGCAGAGGGATCGCAATCAGCCCCAGCATTTT.

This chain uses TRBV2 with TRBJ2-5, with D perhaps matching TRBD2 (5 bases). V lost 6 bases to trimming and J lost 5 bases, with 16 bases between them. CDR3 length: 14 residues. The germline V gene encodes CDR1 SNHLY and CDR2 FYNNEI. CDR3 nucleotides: TGTGCCAGCAGACGACGGGGTTCCTGGGAGACCCAGTACTTC. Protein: CASRRRGSWETQYF. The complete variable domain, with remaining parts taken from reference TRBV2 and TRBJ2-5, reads EPEVTQTPSHQVTQMGQEVILRCVPISNHLYFYWYRQILGQKVEFLVSFYNNEISEKSEIFDDQFSVERPDGSNFTLKIRSTKLEDSAMYFCASRRRGSWETQYFGPGTRLLVL.

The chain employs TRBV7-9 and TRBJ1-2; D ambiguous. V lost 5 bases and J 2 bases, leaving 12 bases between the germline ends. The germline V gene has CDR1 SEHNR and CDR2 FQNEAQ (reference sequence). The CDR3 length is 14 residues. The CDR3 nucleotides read TGTGCCAGCAGCCAAGGGAGAGGCAACTATGGCTACACCTTC. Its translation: CASSQGRGNYGYTF.

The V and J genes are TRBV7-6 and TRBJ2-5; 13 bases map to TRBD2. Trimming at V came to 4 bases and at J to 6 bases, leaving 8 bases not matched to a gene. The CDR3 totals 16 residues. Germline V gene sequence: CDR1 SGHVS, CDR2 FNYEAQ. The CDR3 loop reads CASSSTGTSGIKTQYF. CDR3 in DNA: TGTGCCAGCAGCTCAACCGGGACTAGCGGGATAAAGACCCAGTACTTC.

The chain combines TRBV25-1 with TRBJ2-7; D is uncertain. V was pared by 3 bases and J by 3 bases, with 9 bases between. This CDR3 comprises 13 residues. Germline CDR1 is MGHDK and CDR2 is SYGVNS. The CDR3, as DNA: TGTGCCAGCAGTGACACACAGAGCTACGAGCAGTACTTC. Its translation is CASSDTQSYEQYF.

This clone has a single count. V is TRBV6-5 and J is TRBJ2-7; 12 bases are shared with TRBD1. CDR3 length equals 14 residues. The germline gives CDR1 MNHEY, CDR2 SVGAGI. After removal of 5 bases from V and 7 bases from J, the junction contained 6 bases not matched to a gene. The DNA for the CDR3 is TGTGCCAGCAGTAACCGGGACAGGGGGCCTGAGCAGTACTTC. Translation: CASSNRDRGPEQYF.

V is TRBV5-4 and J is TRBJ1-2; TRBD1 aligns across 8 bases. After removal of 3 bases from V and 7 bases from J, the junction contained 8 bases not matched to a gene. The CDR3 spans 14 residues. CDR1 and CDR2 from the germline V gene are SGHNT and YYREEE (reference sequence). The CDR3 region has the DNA TGTGCCAGCAGCTACCAGGGGGCCCCAGGTGGCTACACCTTC. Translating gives CASSYQGAPGGYTF.

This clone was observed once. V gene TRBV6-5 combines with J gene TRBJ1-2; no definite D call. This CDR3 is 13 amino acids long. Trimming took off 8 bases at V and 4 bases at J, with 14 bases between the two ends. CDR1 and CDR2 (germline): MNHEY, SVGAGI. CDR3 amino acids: CASPGDYPYGYTF. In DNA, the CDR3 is TGTGCCAGCCCAGGAGATTATCCCTATGGCTACACCTTC.

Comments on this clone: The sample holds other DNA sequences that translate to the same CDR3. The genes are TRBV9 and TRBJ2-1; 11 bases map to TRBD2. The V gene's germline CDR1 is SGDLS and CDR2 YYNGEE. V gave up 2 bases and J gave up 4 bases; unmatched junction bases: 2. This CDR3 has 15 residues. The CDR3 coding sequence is TGTGCCAGCAGCGTCGGGACTAGCGGATACAATGAGCAGTTCTTC. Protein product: CASSVGTSGYNEQFF.

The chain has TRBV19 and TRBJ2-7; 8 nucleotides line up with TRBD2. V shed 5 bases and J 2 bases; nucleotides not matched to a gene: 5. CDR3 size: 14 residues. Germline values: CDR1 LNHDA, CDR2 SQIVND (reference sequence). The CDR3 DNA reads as TGTGCCAGTAGTGGTCTAGCGGGTCCCTACGAGCAGTACTTC. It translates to CASSGLAGPYEQYF. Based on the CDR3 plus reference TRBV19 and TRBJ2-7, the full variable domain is DGGITQSPKYLFRKEGQNVTLSCEQNLNHDAMYWYRQDPGQGLRLIYYSQIVNDFQKGDIAEGYSVSREKKESFPLTVTSAQKNPTAFYLCASSGLAGPYEQYFGPGTRLTVT.

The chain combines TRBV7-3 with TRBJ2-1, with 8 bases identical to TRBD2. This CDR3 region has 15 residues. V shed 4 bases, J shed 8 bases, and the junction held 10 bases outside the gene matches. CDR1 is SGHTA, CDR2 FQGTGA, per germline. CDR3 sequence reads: CASSSTGTSSDEQFF. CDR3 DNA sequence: TGTGCCAGCAGCTCAACGGGGACTAGTTCGGATGAGCAGTTCTTC.

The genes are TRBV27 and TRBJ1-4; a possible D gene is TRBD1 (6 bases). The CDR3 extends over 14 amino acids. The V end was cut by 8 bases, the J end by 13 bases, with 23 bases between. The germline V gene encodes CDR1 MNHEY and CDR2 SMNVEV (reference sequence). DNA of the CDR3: TGTGCCAGCGGACAGTTCAATATTAAGGGAAGACTGTTTTTT. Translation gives CASGQFNIKGRLFF.

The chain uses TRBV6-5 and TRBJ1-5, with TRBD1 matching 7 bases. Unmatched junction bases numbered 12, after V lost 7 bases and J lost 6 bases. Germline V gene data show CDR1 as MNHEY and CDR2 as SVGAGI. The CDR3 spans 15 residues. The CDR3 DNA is TGTGCCAGCAATCCACAGGGGCTAGGAGGTCAGCCCCAGCATTTT. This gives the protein CASNPQGLGGQPQHF.

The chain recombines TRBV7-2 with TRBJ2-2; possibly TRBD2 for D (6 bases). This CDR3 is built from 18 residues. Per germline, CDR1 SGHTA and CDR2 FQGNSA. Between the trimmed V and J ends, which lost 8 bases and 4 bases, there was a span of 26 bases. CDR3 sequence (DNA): TGTGCCAGCCGCCGGGGGAGCCCTATACGGGAGCCCACCGGGGAGCTGTTTTTT. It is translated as CASRRGSPIREPTGELFF.

CDR3 in amino acids: CASSDRVQETQYF. In DNA, the CDR3 is TGTGCCAGCAGCGATCGGGTTCAAGAGACCCAGTACTTC. The rearrangement links TRBV9 to TRBJ2-5; no clear D. The CDR3 covers 13 residues. Germline V gene sequence: CDR1 SGDLS, CDR2 YYNGEE. Trimming removed 3 bases at V and 2 bases at J, with 8 bases between.

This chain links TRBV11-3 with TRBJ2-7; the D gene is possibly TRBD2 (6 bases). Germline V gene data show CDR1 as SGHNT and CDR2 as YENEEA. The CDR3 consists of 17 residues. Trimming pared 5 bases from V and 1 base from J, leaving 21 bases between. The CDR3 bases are TGTGCCAGCAGCCCCGGGGGAAGTTATCGGGGGTCCTACGAGCAGTACTTC. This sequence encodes CASSPGGSYRGSYEQYF.

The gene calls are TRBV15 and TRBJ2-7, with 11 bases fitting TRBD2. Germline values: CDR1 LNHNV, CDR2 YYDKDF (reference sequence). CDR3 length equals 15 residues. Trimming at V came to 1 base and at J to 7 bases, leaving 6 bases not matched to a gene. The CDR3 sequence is CATSRVLAGGGEQYF. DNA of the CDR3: TGTGCCACCAGCAGAGTTTTAGCGGGAGGGGGTGAGCAGTACTTC. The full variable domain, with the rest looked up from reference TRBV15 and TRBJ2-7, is DAMVIQNPRYQVTQFGKPVTLSCSQTLNHNVMYWYQQKSSQAPKLLFHYYDKDFNNEADTPDNFQSRRPNTSFCFLDIRSPGLGDTAMYLCATSRVLAGGGEQYFGPGTRLTVT.

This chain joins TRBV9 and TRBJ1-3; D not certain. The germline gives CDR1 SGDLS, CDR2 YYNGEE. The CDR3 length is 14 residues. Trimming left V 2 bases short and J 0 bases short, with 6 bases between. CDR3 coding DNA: TGTGCCAGCAGCGTCGGCAGCTCTGGAAACACCATATATTTT. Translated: CASSVGSSGNTIYF.

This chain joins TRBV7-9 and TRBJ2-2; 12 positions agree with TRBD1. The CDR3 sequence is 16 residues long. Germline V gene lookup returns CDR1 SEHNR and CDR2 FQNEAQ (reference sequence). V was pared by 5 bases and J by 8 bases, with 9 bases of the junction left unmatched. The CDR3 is CASSHPGTGGRGELFF. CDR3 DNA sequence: TGTGCCAGCAGCCACCCCGGGACAGGGGGCAGGGGGGAGCTGTTTTTT.

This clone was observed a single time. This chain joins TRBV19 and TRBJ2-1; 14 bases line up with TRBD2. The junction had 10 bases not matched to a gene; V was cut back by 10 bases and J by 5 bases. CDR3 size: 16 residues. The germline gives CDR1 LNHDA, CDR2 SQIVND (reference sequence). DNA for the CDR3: TGTGCCACGACCGGGACTAGCGGGAGTTTCCACAATGAGCAGTTCTTC. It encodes CATTGTSGSFHNEQFF. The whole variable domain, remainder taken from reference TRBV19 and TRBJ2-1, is DGGITQSPKYLFRKEGQNVTLSCEQNLNHDAMYWYRQDPGQGLRLIYYSQIVNDFQKGDIAEGYSVSREKKESFPLTVTSAQKNPTAFYLCATTGTSGSFHNEQFFGPGTRLTVL.

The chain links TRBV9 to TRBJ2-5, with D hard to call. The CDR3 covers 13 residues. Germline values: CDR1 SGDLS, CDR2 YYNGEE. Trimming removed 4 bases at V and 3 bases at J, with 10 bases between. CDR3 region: CASSLDAKETQYF. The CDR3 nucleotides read TGTGCCAGCAGCTTAGATGCCAAAGAGACCCAGTACTTC.